The rows below give T cell receptor beta chains drawn from one sample of a study of T cell responses to AZD1222 COVID-19 vaccine. Only in-frame clones appear in the TCRdb table, and some are missing; sequencing was by immunoSEQ multiplex PCR. This table holds 130,000 to 150,000 clones, about 90% found once. The specimen was peripheral blood, collected on day 0 of AZD1222 vaccination. Receptors originate from an adult in good health. Each CDR3 is given with its conserved first and last residue. A D gene is named only where the DNA matches it firmly.

TRBJ1-1 - 15 TRBV5-1 CASSGGQGLNTEAFF
TRBJ2-6 TRBD1 18 TRBV6-6 CASSHITGGITGANVLTF
TRBJ2-2 TRBD1 17 TRBV7-3 CASSSPTGFTNTGELFF
TRBJ1-2 - 16 TRBV7-9 CASSSPVQGDSDGYTF
TRBJ1-1 - 13 TRBV6-5 CASSRRVDTEAFF
TRBJ1-6 - 14 TRBV7-9 CASSSQSTDSPLHF
TRBJ2-7 - 15 TRBV15 CATSRDSAWPYEQYF
TRBJ2-1 - 15 TRBV6-6 CASSFGQTSYNEQFF
TRBJ1-5 TRBD1 13 TRBV28 CASNYRGQQPQHF
TRBJ1-5 - 15 TRBV6-1 CASSVTYGGNQPQHF
TRBJ1-2 - 15 TRBV7-9 CASSLGGQENYGYTF
TRBJ2-2 - 16 TRBV2 CASSDGLHRHTGELFF
TRBJ2-3 - 13 TRBV9 CASSVVDTDTQYF
TRBJ1-1 TRBD1 20 TRBV3-1/TRBV3-2 CASSFRPKTGFYRRNTEAFF
TRBJ1-5 - 17 TRBV7-3 CASSPPPDSGFNQPQHF
TRBJ2-1 TRBD2 15 TRBV19 CASHIGTSGRNEQFF